This is a list of T cell receptor beta chains from one sample in a study of regulatory T cells in long-lasting Graves disease. TCRdb re-derived calls from the multiplex PCR reads in MiXCR, one entry per CDR3 protein. The sample includes around 480,000 distinct CDR3 sequences, roughly 15% seen only once; the top ten take 12%. This sample also appeared in a second study, on T cells in Graves' hyperthyroidism and ophthalmopathy.

The sample was peripheral blood mononuclear cells (PBMCs), taken at new diagnosis, from a patient treated with antithyroid drugs. The source is a man aged 35-49 years with Graves disease. Both conserved end residues are part of each CDR3. The D gene is left open where the match is weak. The size entry is marked missing in some rows and otherwise reads once, few, many or a size class.

V gene,J gene,D gene,clone size,CDR3 DNA,CDR3 protein
TRBV7-9,TRBJ2-3,.,many,TGTGCCAGCAGCTGGAGCACAGATACGCAGTATTTT,CASSWSTDTQYF
TRBV27,TRBJ1-2,TRBD1,.,TGTGCCAGCAGTTTATCAGGGACAGGGTATGGCTACACCTTC,CASSLSGTGYGYTF
TRBV20-1,TRBJ2-3,TRBD2,many,TGCAGTGCTCCACCCTTTCTAGCGGCCCTCACAGATACGCAGTATTTT,CSAPPFLAALTDTQYF
TRBV5-1,TRBJ2-3,TRBD1,many,TGCGCCAGCAGCTTCCAGGGGGCGCTGGGAGATACGCAGTATTTT,CASSFQGALGDTQYF
TRBV28,TRBJ2-7,.,.,TGTGCCAGCACCTCATCCCACGAGCAGTACTTC,CASTSSHEQYF
TRBV11-2,TRBJ2-7,.,many,TGTGCCAGCAGCACCACCTCATTCGAGCAGTACTTC,CASSTTSFEQYF
TRBV18,TRBJ1-5,.,.,TGTGCCAGCTCGCCGACGGGCAGGAAACTTAATCAGCCCCAGCATTTT,CASSPTGRKLNQPQHF
TRBV6-1,TRBJ1-6,.,.,TGTGCCAGCAGTGAAGCTAGTACTTCACCCCTCCACTTT,CASSEASTSPLHF
TRBV5-6,TRBJ2-3,.,.,TGTGCCAGCAGCCCCCTGGGTGGTAGCGGAAACACAGATACGCAGTATTTT,CASSPLGGSGNTDTQYF
TRBV24-1,TRBJ2-1,.,many,TGTGCCACCAGTGATAGGGCAAGCTCCTACAATGAGCAGTTCTTC,CATSDRASSYNEQFF
TRBV28,TRBJ2-7,TRBD1,many,TGTGCCAGCAGTTTAGGGACAGGGAGTAACTACGAGCAGTACTTC,CASSLGTGSNYEQYF
TRBV19,TRBJ2-1,TRBD2,once,TGTGCCAGTAGAATTACCGGGACTAGCGGATACAATGAGCAGTTCTTC,CASRITGTSGYNEQFF
TRBV11-2,TRBJ2-1,TRBD1,many,TGTGCCAGCAGCTCCGGGACAGTTCCCCGTGATGAGCAGTTCTTC,CASSSGTVPRDEQFF
TRBV19,TRBJ1-1,.,.,TGTGCCAGTAGTATTAATCCCCGGGGCACTGAAGCTTTCTTT,CASSINPRGTEAFF
TRBV29-1,TRBJ2-1,.,.,TGCAGCGTTGAAAACTCTAATGAGCAGTTCTTC,CSVENSNEQFF
TRBV7-9,TRBJ2-1,TRBD2,.,TGTGCCAGCGCGCTAGCGGGAGCGGCGGCCTACAATGAGCAGTTCTTC,CASALAGAAAYNEQFF
TRBV11-2,TRBJ2-1,TRBD2,.,TGTGCCAGCAGCTTACGGGGTCGCGGGACTACCTACAATGAGCAGTTCTTC,CASSLRGRGTTYNEQFF
TRBV6-1,TRBJ1-1,.,.,TGTGCCAGCACTCACACCACAGGGATCACTGAAGCTTTCTTT,CASTHTTGITEAFF
TRBV20-1,TRBJ2-3,TRBD2,many,TGCAGTGCTCAGACTAGCGGGAGTGGAGATACGCAGTATTTT,CSAQTSGSGDTQYF
TRBV28,TRBJ2-5,TRBD1,many,TGTGCCAGCAGAGGGACAGCCCTAAAAGAGACCCAGTACTTC,CASRGTALKETQYF
TRBV25-1,TRBJ2-4,.,.,TGTGCCAGCAGTGGTCAGGTGAGAGACATTCAGTACTTC,CASSGQVRDIQYF
TRBV27,TRBJ2-1,.,many,TGTGCCAGCAGTCTCGGGAGCTACTACAATGAGCAGTTCTTC,CASSLGSYYNEQFF
TRBV20-1,TRBJ2-7,TRBD1,many,TGCAGTGCTATTTCCGGGACAGTTTCCTACGAGCAGTACTTC,CSAISGTVSYEQYF
TRBV19,TRBJ1-5,.,many,TGTGCCAGTAGTATATTACAGGGTGGCAATCAGCCCCAGCATTTT,CASSILQGGNQPQHF
TRBV20-1,TRBJ2-2,.,many,TGCAGTGCTGCCAACCCCACCACCGGGGAGCTGTTTTTT,CSAANPTTGELFF
TRBV7-9,TRBJ2-1,.,few,TGTGCCAGCAGCTTAGCGGAGCAGAGCGGGCAGTTCTTC,CASSLAEQSGQFF
TRBV4-1,TRBJ2-1,.,few,TGCGCCAGCAGCCAAGCCGCGACCCCGACTAATGAGCAGTTCTTC,CASSQAATPTNEQFF
TRBV7-9,TRBJ2-3,.,many,TGTGCCAGCAGCCCGCCGGATACGCAGTATTTT,CASSPPDTQYF
TRBV5-1,TRBJ1-5,.,many,TGCGCCAGCAGCTTGGGCGGAAATAGCAATCAGCCCCAGCATTTT,CASSLGGNSNQPQHF
TRBV2,TRBJ2-5,.,.,TGTGCCAGCAGTGAAGTCGCGGGGGAGACCCAGTACTTC,CASSEVAGETQYF
TRBV4-2,TRBJ2-5,TRBD2,.,TGTGCCAGCAGCCAAGGGACTAGCGGGAGCCAAGAGACCCAGTACTTC,CASSQGTSGSQETQYF
TRBV29-1,TRBJ2-7,.,.,TGCAGCTTCTCCTTGGTCACCCGCGGAGGAGAGCAGTACTTC,CSFSLVTRGGEQYF